This note documents a single T cell receptor beta chain sequence. Its target is unknown. V was shortened by 3 bases and J by 9 bases, with 16 bases between the two germline ends. CDR1 MGHRA and CDR2 YSYEKL come from the germline V gene. The CDR3 spans 14 residues. This entry comes from a study of T cell responses to AZD1222 COVID-19 vaccine. Study results and caveats: Spike-wide vaccine-associated CD4 TCRs dominated at 160-218 and 743-854. Just a handful of AZD1222 recipients were seropositive at baseline. Donors, mostly white British, included more females; clonal diversity was possibly underestimated. Reports say nearly half of spike-specific TCRs go after unmutated variant regions.

Data came from immunoSEQ multiplex PCR; TCRdb stores just in-frame clones and leaves some out. The data contain roughly 150,000 clones, 90% of them singletons. The sample consisted of peripheral blood, taken 28 days after the second AZD1222 dose. The J gene is TRBJ2-3, the V gene TRBV4-1; tentative D call: TRBD1 (6 bases). The receptor was isolated from an adult who received the AZD1222 COVID-19 vaccine. The CDR3 sequence is CASSQDLRGWTQYF. The CDR3 DNA reads as TGCGCCAGCAGCCAGGATCTAAGGGGGTGGACGCAGTATTTT.